The sample holds many counts of the clone carrying this T cell receptor (beta chain). Its antigen is not known. Little can be read into the size of this beta chain, an off-target read in a library designed for alpha chains. These data come from a study of spatial heterogeneity in lung cancer. In the study overall: Raw reads contained each unique TCR and UMI combination more than ten times on average.

Trimming took off 11 bases at V and 0 bases at J, with 26 bases between the two ends. Germline V gene lookup returns CDR1 LNHDA and CDR2 SQIVND (reference sequence). The CDR3 has 17 residues. Time point in this sample: sample taken at primary tumor resection. Unsorted whole RNA from tumor, nontumor lung or frozen PBMC underwent sequencing. MiXCR, run by TCRdb on the 5' RACE reads, gives a single entry per CDR3 protein. Here the sample spans over 5,500 distinct CDR3 sequences, more than 13% being singletons. Broader study findings: As ubiquitous and regional nonsynonymous mutations varied, counts of ubiquitous and regional expanded TCRs tracked them, respectively. Tumor mutation count correlated with how many alpha and beta TCRs expanded intratumorally. Sequencing reached an estimated coverage of tumor T cells that was only around 7% for alpha chains and approximately 13% for beta chains.

This receptor was identified in a male donor with early-stage non-small cell lung cancer. The J gene is TRBJ2-7, the V gene TRBV19; D is unresolved. Source: lung tumor tissue, taken at surgery. CDR3: CAPSLDQTASSSYEQYF. CDR3 DNA: TGTGCCCCTTCTCTCGATCAAACAGCCTCTAGCTCCTACGAGCAGTACTTC.